The rows below give T cell receptor beta chains drawn from one sample of a study of cytomegalovirus exposure and HLA in healthy donors. Some clones are missing from TCRdb's copy, which holds only in-frame ones; the method was immunoSEQ multiplex PCR. The sample has 200,000 or so clones, 75% to 90% seen once; the top ten hold under 0.9%. Sequencing used PBMCs. These receptors originate from a woman aged 18 to 35 in good health and CMV-seronegative. The CDR3 runs from the conserved cysteine through the conserved F or W. A D gene is named only where the DNA matches it firmly. Not all rows give a size; the values are once, few, many and, for expanded clones, a class.

J: TRBJ2-7; V: TRBV5-1; D: TRBD1; size: once; CDR3: CASSLVAGGYEQYF; DNA: TGCGCCAGCAGCTTGGTTGCAGGGGGCTACGAGCAGTACTTC
J: TRBJ1-2; V: TRBV5-6; D: NA; size: NA; CDR3: CASSLPGGGVYGYTF; DNA: TGTGCCAGCAGCTTGCCCGGGGGGGGCGTCTATGGCTACACCTTC
J: TRBJ2-3; V: TRBV29-1; D: TRBD2; size: NA; CDR3: CSVETSGGATDTQYF; DNA: TGCAGCGTGGAGACTAGCGGGGGGGCAACAGATACGCAGTATTTT
J: TRBJ2-1; V: TRBV2; D: TRBD1; size: NA; CDR3: CAAWTGQIYNEQFF; DNA: TGTGCAGCATGGACAGGACAAATTTACAATGAGCAGTTCTTC
J: TRBJ1-1; V: TRBV5-6; D: NA; size: few; CDR3: CASSLRGASTEAFF; DNA: TGTGCCAGCAGCTTGAGGGGCGCGTCCACTGAAGCTTTCTTT
J: TRBJ2-5; V: TRBV27; D: NA; size: NA; CDR3: CASSLLGASQETQYF; DNA: TGTGCCAGCAGTTTATTGGGGGCCTCCCAAGAGACCCAGTACTTC
J: TRBJ2-7; V: TRBV7-9; D: NA; size: NA; CDR3: CASSLYALSIVPYEQYF; DNA: TGTGCCAGCAGCTTATATGCTCTATCTATTGTCCCCTACGAGCAGTACTTC
J: TRBJ2-7; V: TRBV7-9; D: NA; size: NA; CDR3: CASSGGGISSYEQYF; DNA: TGTGCCAGCAGCGGAGGGGGCATAAGCTCCTACGAGCAGTACTTC
J: TRBJ1-2; V: TRBV9; D: NA; size: NA; CDR3: CASSGEQGQGYGYTF; DNA: TGTGCCAGCAGCGGAGAGCAGGGGCAGGGGTATGGCTACACCTTC
J: TRBJ1-5; V: TRBV6-5; D: NA; size: NA; CDR3: CASSYSQGSNQPQHF; DNA: TGTGCCAGCAGTTACTCCCAGGGTAGCAATCAGCCCCAGCATTTT
J: TRBJ1-4; V: TRBV30; D: NA; size: NA; CDR3: CAWSRVGSEKLFF; DNA: TGTGCCTGGAGTAGAGTAGGGAGTGAAAAACTGTTTTTT